A selection of T cell receptor beta chains follows, all from one sample in a study of graft-versus-host responses after intestinal transplantation. Assay used: immunoSEQ multiplex PCR; TCRdb lists only in-frame clones, some missing. The sample comprises about 94,000 clones, over 75% of which are singletons, and around 0.49% rests with the top ten. Which antigens these TCRs recognize remains unknown. The specimen was unstimulated CD8+ T cells sorted from spleen or lymph node cells, collected before intestinal transplant. These receptors originate from a human donor who received an intestinal transplant. Both conserved end residues are trimmed from each CDR3.

V gene: TRBV29-1; CDR3 protein: SPDREQPHEKLF
V gene: TRBV27; CDR3 protein: ASSLNGGKGNQPQH
V gene: TRBV30; CDR3 protein: AWSAGGGYTEAF
V gene: TRBV30; CDR3 protein: AWTRAGNQETQY
V gene: TRBV4-1; CDR3 protein: ASSQGDRGAYEQY
V gene: TRBV6-5; CDR3 protein: ASSYTEQGNYGYT
V gene: TRBV4-2; CDR3 protein: ASSHGQGANTEAF
V gene: TRBV6-6; CDR3 protein: ASSYGAGQDYGYT
V gene: TRBV28; CDR3 protein: ASSTHRRGTEAF
V gene: TRBV19; CDR3 protein: ASSGDRVPEKLF
V gene: TRBV27; CDR3 protein: ASSLSLTGFYNEQF
V gene: TRBV5-1; CDR3 protein: ASSWGLAGSVPTPNNEQF
V gene: TRBV25-1; CDR3 protein: ASSVGAGANEQF
V gene: TRBV21-1; CDR3 protein: ASSKEKSLNEKLF
V gene: TRBV4-1; CDR3 protein: ASSQVITYEQY
V gene: TRBV28; CDR3 protein: ASSPPGEGQGASYT
V gene: TRBV9; CDR3 protein: ASSSQVGANVLT
V gene: TRBV4-1; CDR3 protein: ASSQVDGGSYNEQF
V gene: TRBV6-6; CDR3 protein: ASSLKNTEAF
V gene: TRBV7-9; CDR3 protein: ASRSQGEAF
V gene: TRBV9; CDR3 protein: ASSISTSGGNEQF
V gene: TRBV4-1; CDR3 protein: ASSTVAGANTGELF
V gene: TRBV15; CDR3 protein: ATSFRTSPVEQY
V gene: TRBV5-1; CDR3 protein: ASSLGDSSYEQY
V gene: TRBV27; CDR3 protein: ASSSGTRRGDIQY
V gene: TRBV7-8; CDR3 protein: ASSGGRGISYEQY
V gene: TRBV5-1; CDR3 protein: ASSLWTADTQY
V gene: TRBV28; CDR3 protein: ASSLRRGQGTEAF
V gene: TRBV30; CDR3 protein: AWNGGSYLGEQY
V gene: TRBV9; CDR3 protein: ASSLRLAGGDNEQF
V gene: TRBV10-2; CDR3 protein: ASSGDIYNEQF
V gene: TRBV7-8; CDR3 protein: ASSSVDGVPQETQY
V gene: TRBV6-5; CDR3 protein: ASSFQDRGNTEAF
V gene: TRBV19; CDR3 protein: ASSISGGANYGYT
V gene: TRBV6-1; CDR3 protein: ASSESRTGEQF
V gene: TRBV7-9; CDR3 protein: ASSFIEQPQH
V gene: TRBV11-2; CDR3 protein: ASSLEVIGSDTEAF
V gene: TRBV10-3; CDR3 protein: AISESSGGQETQY
V gene: TRBV5-6; CDR3 protein: ASSFFPYTSYEQY
V gene: TRBV25-1; CDR3 protein: ASSPGQGWRAGANVLT
V gene: TRBV4-1; CDR3 protein: ASSQVAENTEAF
V gene: TRBV7-8; CDR3 protein: ASSVTGDYGYT
V gene: TRBV6-6; CDR3 protein: ASKLYGGQGRETQY
V gene: TRBV7-9; CDR3 protein: ASSLGANEQF
V gene: TRBV4-1; CDR3 protein: ASSQVQGATYEQY
V gene: TRBV7-9; CDR3 protein: ASSLYRGLGPGELF
V gene: TRBV30; CDR3 protein: AWSVEKNYGKLF
V gene: TRBV4-1; CDR3 protein: ASSQKTGGEQY
V gene: TRBV7-9; CDR3 protein: ASSLATDRNEKLF
V gene: TRBV7-8; CDR3 protein: ASSLIGQADGYT
V gene: TRBV6-5; CDR3 protein: ASSEPGVGYT
V gene: TRBV28; CDR3 protein: ASRGIAASPSEQY
V gene: TRBV19; CDR3 protein: ASSMGGDGYT
V gene: TRBV27; CDR3 protein: ASSSRDREYEQY
V gene: TRBV19; CDR3 protein: ASSTLGGADGYT
V gene: TRBV7-9; CDR3 protein: ASSLSGLGQPQH
V gene: TRBV4-3; CDR3 protein: ASSQGGDSGGSYYNEQF
V gene: TRBV28; CDR3 protein: ASDPGGDTQY
V gene: TRBV6-5; CDR3 protein: ASSYSGLAGDYEQY
V gene: TRBV2; CDR3 protein: ASSEGDYVRDTYAGNTIY